This TCR beta chain was obtained from a study of blood T cell repertoires in COVID-19. Study background: The study drew acute and convalescent COVID-19 samples from the United States, Italy and Spain. Nucleic acid was either cDNA or gDNA, and it came from T cells, B-cell-depleted T cells, or PBMCs.

Germline values: CDR1 MDHEN, CDR2 SYDVKM. The CDR3 runs to 14 residues. After removal of 4 bases from V and 7 bases from J, the junction contained 5 bases not matched to a gene. Methods used by the authors: Reference gene primers were amplified, and this amplification served to estimate nucleated cell counts. Profiling relied on immunoSEQ multiplex PCR, and the TCRdb table lists in-frame clones only, not all of them. V and J calls and clone size are those listed in that table; D and trimming were worked out from the DNA. This sample has roughly 40,000 clones; 80% to 90% occur once, and the top ten carry 7% to 9%.

The origin of this receptor is a woman in her 70s with acute or convalescent COVID-19. The sequencing input was peripheral blood. The chain uses TRBV28 and TRBJ1-4, with 8 bases matching TRBD1. CDR3 coding DNA: TGTGCCAGCAGTTCAGGGGGCGCCGGTGAAAAACTGTTTTTT. Protein product: CASSSGGAGEKLFF.